This T cell receptor (beta chain) was found in a study of T cell changes during pregnancy in multiple sclerosis. The V gene end was trimmed by 7 bases and the J gene end by 0 bases; junction bases not matched to a gene: 8. CDR1 is LNHDA, CDR2 SQIVND, per germline (reference sequence). CDR3 length: 16 residues. Profiling relied on immunoSEQ multiplex PCR, and the TCRdb table lists in-frame clones only, not all of them. The data hold around 62,000 clones, with around nine tenths observed a single time. The rearrangement uses TRBV19 and TRBJ1-3, with TRBD1 matching over 8 bases. The sequencing here drew on peripheral blood, taken in the third trimester of pregnancy. This sequence was found in a female donor with multiple sclerosis, enrolled in a pregnancy study. CDR3 DNA sequence: TGTGCCAGTAAGGGACAGGAAAGGTCCTCTGGAAACACCATATATTTT. Translated: CASKGQERSSGNTIYF.